This is a list of T cell receptor beta chains from one sample in a study of T cells after yellow fever vaccination. TCRdb ran MiXCR on the 5' RACE reads and lists one entry per CDR3 protein. The table has 250,000 to 400,000 distinct CDR3 sequences, about 4% seen once. Sequencing was performed on PBMCs, taken 5 days after the yellow fever booster vaccination. All receptors come from a man between 18 and 35 years old who received the YFV17D yellow fever vaccine. Both conserved end residues are part of each CDR3. Each record gives: clone size, J gene, D gene, V gene, CDR3 length, CDR3 protein, CDR3 DNA. A D gene is named only where the DNA matches it firmly. Some rows mark clone size as missing; the rest say once, few, many or name a class of expanded clone.

clone size: many; J gene: TRBJ2-1; D gene: TRBD1; V gene: TRBV7-9; CDR3 length: 14; CDR3 protein: CASSWDSSYNEQFF; CDR3 DNA: TGTGCCAGCAGCTGGGACAGCTCCTACAATGAGCAGTTCTTC
clone size: NA; J gene: TRBJ2-7; D gene: NA; V gene: TRBV6-4; CDR3 length: 15; CDR3 protein: CASSERGQGSYEQYF; CDR3 DNA: TGTGCCAGCAGTGAACGAGGGCAGGGTTCCTACGAGCAGTACTTC
clone size: NA; J gene: TRBJ2-7; D gene: NA; V gene: TRBV27; CDR3 length: 15; CDR3 protein: CASSFHQGSAYEQYF; CDR3 DNA: TGTGCCAGCAGTTTCCATCAGGGATCCGCCTACGAGCAGTACTTC
clone size: NA; J gene: TRBJ2-7; D gene: TRBD1; V gene: TRBV7-8; CDR3 length: 16; CDR3 protein: CASSLAPGQGLYEQYF; CDR3 DNA: TGTGCCAGCAGCTTAGCCCCGGGACAGGGTCTGTACGAGCAGTACTTC
clone size: many; J gene: TRBJ2-2; D gene: NA; V gene: TRBV7-3; CDR3 length: 15; CDR3 protein: CASSPDAGRTGELFF; CDR3 DNA: TGTGCCAGCAGCCCCGACGCGGGGCGGACCGGGGAGCTGTTTTTT
clone size: NA; J gene: TRBJ2-1; D gene: NA; V gene: TRBV20-1; CDR3 length: 14; CDR3 protein: CSAAAGATYNEQFF; CDR3 DNA: TGCAGTGCTGCCGCGGGGGCCACCTACAATGAGCAGTTCTTC
clone size: few; J gene: TRBJ1-4; D gene: TRBD1; V gene: TRBV5-1; CDR3 length: 15; CDR3 protein: CASSPGQGSNEKLFF; CDR3 DNA: TGCGCCAGCAGCCCTGGACAGGGCTCTAATGAAAAACTGTTTTTT
clone size: NA; J gene: TRBJ2-3; D gene: NA; V gene: TRBV6-5; CDR3 length: 16; CDR3 protein: CASSRPPSVSTDTQYF; CDR3 DNA: TGTGCCAGCAGTCGGCCTCCGTCCGTTAGCACAGATACGCAGTATTTT
clone size: many; J gene: TRBJ1-1; D gene: NA; V gene: TRBV12-3/TRBV12-4; CDR3 length: 15; CDR3 protein: CASSFSGGYYTEAFF; CDR3 DNA: TGTGCCAGCAGTTTTTCTGGAGGCTATTACACTGAAGCTTTCTTT
clone size: many; J gene: TRBJ2-7; D gene: TRBD1; V gene: TRBV2; CDR3 length: 15; CDR3 protein: CASSEGTGAFGEQYF; CDR3 DNA: TGTGCCAGCAGTGAAGGGACAGGGGCCTTTGGCGAGCAGTACTTC
clone size: NA; J gene: TRBJ2-5; D gene: TRBD2; V gene: TRBV4-2; CDR3 length: 18; CDR3 protein: CASSQEQWTSGGGETQYF; CDR3 DNA: TGTGCCAGCAGCCAAGAACAGTGGACTAGCGGGGGCGGGGAGACCCAGTACTTC
clone size: many; J gene: TRBJ2-5; D gene: NA; V gene: TRBV7-8; CDR3 length: 14; CDR3 protein: CASSLAWHQETQYF; CDR3 DNA: TGTGCCAGCAGCTTAGCTTGGCACCAAGAGACCCAGTACTTC
clone size: NA; J gene: TRBJ2-7; D gene: NA; V gene: TRBV11-3; CDR3 length: 14; CDR3 protein: CASSYRDDGGEQYF; CDR3 DNA: TGTGCCAGCAGCTACCGGGACGACGGGGGCGAGCAGTACTTC
clone size: many; J gene: TRBJ1-4; D gene: NA; V gene: TRBV12-3/TRBV12-4; CDR3 length: 13; CDR3 protein: CASLRGTGEKLFF; CDR3 DNA: TGTGCCAGCCTACGAGGGACGGGTGAAAAACTGTTTTTT
clone size: few; J gene: TRBJ1-2; D gene: TRBD1; V gene: TRBV5-1; CDR3 length: 14; CDR3 protein: CASSNPGQEYGYTF; CDR3 DNA: TGCGCCAGCAGCAACCCGGGACAGGAATATGGCTACACCTTC
clone size: few; J gene: TRBJ2-7; D gene: TRBD2; V gene: TRBV10-3; CDR3 length: 13; CDR3 protein: CAIGGLADYEQYF; CDR3 DNA: TGTGCCATCGGGGGACTAGCAGACTACGAGCAGTACTTC
clone size: few; J gene: TRBJ1-2; D gene: NA; V gene: TRBV6-5; CDR3 length: 16; CDR3 protein: CASSYSRTGTVYGYTF; CDR3 DNA: TGTGCCAGCAGTTACTCGAGAACAGGGACCGTTTATGGCTACACCTTC